The entry that follows covers one T cell receptor (beta chain) sequence. The sample originates from a study of T-cell memory formation after mild COVID-19. The CDR3 sequence is 14 residues long. TCRdb used MiXCR to reprocess the 5' RACE reads, holding one entry per CDR3 protein. This sample has a few hundred thousand distinct CDR3 sequences, with 25% to 30% found just once. The sequenced sample consisted of PBMCs or a T cell subset sorted from them (not recorded which). This sequence joins TRBV21-1 and TRBJ2-5; no check of the table's D call, TRBD2, against the DNA was made. TRBV21-1 is a known pseudogene. The clonotype comes from an adult woman who had mild COVID-19 (a few samples of this study predate the infection). Cell type and time point are not known. This chain's CDR3 is CASSNSGGEETQYF. In DNA form, the CDR3 reads TGTGCCAGCAGCAATTCGGGCGGGGAGGAGACCCAGTACTTC.